This TCR beta chain came from a study of T cells in Graves' hyperthyroidism and ophthalmopathy. Study-level points and caveats: Most clonotypes that expanded in the thyroid above 0.001 also showed up in blood.

Researchers took RNA transcripts and amplified the TCR beta CDR3 regions from them. The TCR CDR3 was amplified in a first-round RT-PCR using the HTBI primer set. In TCRdb, the multiplex PCR reads were re-called with MiXCR into one record per CDR3 protein. The data hold hundreds of thousands of distinct CDR3 sequences, with 14% observed a single time. The junction had 3 bases not matched to a gene; V was cut back by 6 bases and J by 6 bases. Looked up from germline, CDR1 is SQVTM and CDR2 is ANQGSEA. This CDR3 region has 11 residues. This clonotype appeared many times. No antigen is known for it. Specimen: blood. J is TRBJ1-2 and V is TRBV29-1; TRBD1 matches 8 bases. This clonotype was sampled from a woman aged 18 to 35 with Graves' hyperthyroidism. DNA for the CDR3: TGCAGCGTGAAGACAGGGGATGGCTACACCTTC. Translation: CSVKTGDGYTF.